This T cell receptor (beta chain) was observed in a study of blood T cell repertoires in COVID-19. Study-level information: Samples taken during acute and convalescent COVID-19 were collected in the United States, Italy and Spain. PBMCs, B-cell-depleted T cells, or T cells provided the cDNA or gDNA that made up the material.

Germline lookup yields CDR1 MDHEN and CDR2 SYDVKM. The CDR3 is made up of 19 amino acids. V dropped 7 bases and J dropped 2; count of bases not matched to a gene: 21. As originally analysed: Reference gene primer amplification gave nucleated cell count estimates. Data came from immunoSEQ multiplex PCR; TCRdb stores just in-frame clones and leaves some out. For V, J and clone size, that table is used; D and trimming come from the DNA. The data show around 180,000 clones, with 86% seen just once and roughly 2.9% held by the top ten. The rearrangement uses TRBV28 and TRBJ1-1; 8 bases align to TRBD1. The sample consisted of peripheral blood. The sequence derives from a woman aged 25 to 39 with active or convalescent COVID-19. In nucleotides, the CDR3 is TGTGCCAGCAACCTGGGGCTCCAGGGGGCTACAAAGTCAAACACTGAAGCTTTCTTT. Translating it yields CASNLGLQGATKSNTEAFF.